The TCR beta chain under discussion was sequenced for a study of cytomegalovirus exposure and HLA in healthy donors. Study conclusions and caveats: 16,951 TCR beta sequences were associated with HLA alleles at 0.05 false discovery rate in a later analysis. The likely origin of a cluster of highly shared sequence variants was a sequencing artifact.

Worth noting for this clone: Its antigen is unknown.

Both 60 Vbeta primers and 13 Jbeta primers went into the PCR. Libraries were prepared by immunoSEQ multiplex PCR; TCRdb keeps only in-frame clonotypes and omits some of them. Recorded here are 130,000 or so clones; the top ten clones represent approximately 1.6%. Per the germline V gene, CDR1 is MNHEY and CDR2 is SMNVEV (reference sequence). The V end lost 3 bases, the J end lost 5 bases, and 14 bases lay between the germline ends. The CDR3 has 15 residues. The sequence derives from a woman between 35 and 50 years old in good health and CMV-seropositive. J is TRBJ2-1 and V is TRBV27; no reliable D call. Material: PBMCs. Here the CDR3 reads CASSFVPLGNNEQFF. CDR3 in DNA: TGTGCCAGCAGTTTTGTACCCCTAGGTAACAATGAGCAGTTCTTC.